This TCR beta chain originates from a study of T cell responses to AZD1222 COVID-19 vaccine. Study-wide results and caveats: Just 5 to 7 people given AZD1222 tested seropositive at baseline. Mapped onto spike, vaccine-associated CD4 TCRs spanned it and were dominant at 160-218 and 743-854. Donor demographics were predominantly white British with a female majority; clonal diversity may be underestimated. Breadth and depth of Spike-specific TCRs rose after two AZD1222 doses.

Comment on this clone: No antigen is known for it.

The assay was immunoSEQ multiplex PCR, and TCRdb's table has in-frame clones only and misses some. Among 80,000 or so clones listed, approximately 88% were seen once. The V gene lost 6 bases and the J gene lost 10 bases, with 12 bases spanning the gap. Germline assignment: CDR1 MNHEY and CDR2 SVGAGI. The CDR3 sequence is 11 residues long. The sequencing here drew on peripheral blood, taken on day 0 of MenACWY control vaccination. The receptor comes from an adult in good health. The chain couples TRBV6-5 to TRBJ1-1; D uncertain. CDR3 sequence: CASSRGPGAFF. The DNA of the CDR3 is TGTGCCAGCAGCCGCGGCCCGGGAGCTTTCTTT.